The TCR beta chain under discussion was sequenced for a study of T cells after yellow fever vaccination. Germline values: CDR1 DFQATT, CDR2 SNEGSKA (reference sequence). Trimming left V 3 bases short and J 5 bases short, with 10 bases between. This CDR3 spans 12 amino acids. TCRdb reprocessed the 5' RACE reads with MiXCR, giving one entry per CDR3 protein. The sample includes 400,000 to 450,000 distinct CDR3 sequences, around a sixth of them seen just once. This clonotype was recorded at least ten times. Sequences were derived from PBMCs, sampled before the yellow fever booster vaccination. The clonotype was recovered from a man between 18 and 29 years old who received the YFV17D yellow fever vaccine. The chain joins TRBV20-1 to TRBJ2-5; no reliable D call. The CDR3 DNA reads TGCAGTGCTAGCGCGGTGGGGGAGACCCAGTACTTC. Translating it yields CSASAVGETQYF.